This entry describes one T cell receptor (beta chain). Its antigen is currently not known. No clone much larger than this one lies a single base away; base qualities are absent. Samples from volunteer blood donors who had recovered from COVID-19 were contributed by a second Seattle source. Collaborating institutions collected whole blood in K2EDTA tubes following their own protocols. For TCRbeta analysis, collaborators shipped samples in one of three forms: frozen whole blood, isolated PBMCs, or DNA extracted from either of those sample types. The data were obtained in a study of blood T cell repertoires in COVID-19 (dated by TCRdb to about 2020). In the study overall: Collaborator samples came from the United States, Italy and Spain and covered acute and convalescent phases of COVID-19. The material from the prospective study consisted of cDNA or gDNA derived from T cells, B-cell-depleted T cells, or PBMCs. The dataset comprised deeply sampled blood TCRbeta repertoires from subjects exposed to, actively infected with, or recovered from COVID-19. The repertoires were released in a freely available public database meant as a resource for research on the immune response to SARS-CoV-2. Samples came from the ongoing ImmuneRACE study (first 160 participants) plus 1,254 subjects from 6 global collaborators. The sample metadata nearly always contained a de-identified subject ID, COVID-19 status, age in years and sex. Where available, HLA class I and class II types were obtained from metadata supplied by the sample provider rather than from assay-based typing.

On the study overall, not on this receptor specifically: The amount of clinical and demographic metadata varied by source and participant and was provided uncurated.

TCRbeta CDR3 regions were amplified from genomic DNA by means of the immunoSEQ Assay, a bias-controlled multiplex PCR. For the original study's pipeline: Nucleated cell counts per sample were estimated from amplification of reference gene primers within the assay. Sequence reads were collapsed and filtered to measure the absolute abundance of every unique TCRbeta CDR3 rearrangement. Productive Simpson clonality was computed per sample as the square root of Simpson's diversity index over productive rearrangements. TCRdb retrieved this table from immuneACCESS and kept in-frame rearrangements only. Not all clones are present; in checked studies, unresolved V genes account for under half, and no reason is known for the remainder. That table is the source of V, J and clone size, and D and trimming were worked out from the DNA. The sample table records 200,000 to 300,000 clones; around 89% of these occur just once. The ten largest clonotypes hold 0.99% of the sample.

The germline V gene supplies CDR1 SQVTM and CDR2 ANQGSEA. Trimming costs V 4 bases and J 3 bases, and their ends lie 10 bases apart. The CDR3 covers 12 residues, taking in both the cysteine and the phenylalanine. The retained sequence is limited to the CDR3, 36 bases, with the frame set at the first base. The sequenced material came from peripheral blood. This TCR was recovered from a woman aged 40-49 years who had recovered from COVID-19. Recombination connected TRBV29-1 to TRBJ2-7, with a tentative D gene TRBD2 over 5 matching bases. The bases are TGCAGCGTTGGGGTACGGGGCTACGAGCAGTACTTC. It is translated as CSVGVRGYEQYF.